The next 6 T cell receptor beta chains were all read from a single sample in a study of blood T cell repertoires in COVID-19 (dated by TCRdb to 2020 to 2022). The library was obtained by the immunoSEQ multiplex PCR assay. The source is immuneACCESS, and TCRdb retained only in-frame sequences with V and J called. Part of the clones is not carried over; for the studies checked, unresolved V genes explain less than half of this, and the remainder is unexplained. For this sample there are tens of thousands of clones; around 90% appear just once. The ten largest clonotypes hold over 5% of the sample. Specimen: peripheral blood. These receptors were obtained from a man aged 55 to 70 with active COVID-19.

The CDR3 sequence is CASSSQGAIEKLFF. Written as DNA, the CDR3 is TGTGCCAGCAGTTCCCAGGGGGCAATCGAAAAACTGTTTTTT. V and J are TRBV6-2 or TRBV6-3 and TRBJ1-4; 8 nucleotides line up with TRBD1. The V gene end was trimmed by 4 bases and the J gene end by 8 bases; junction bases not matched to a gene: 6. CDR3 length equals 14 residues. Germline CDR1 reads MNHEY; CDR2 reads SVGEGT.

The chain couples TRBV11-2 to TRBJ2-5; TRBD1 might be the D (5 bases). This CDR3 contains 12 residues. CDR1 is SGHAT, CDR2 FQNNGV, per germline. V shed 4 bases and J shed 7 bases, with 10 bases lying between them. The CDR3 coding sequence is TGTGCCAGCAGCTCACAGGTTGGGACCCAGTACTTC. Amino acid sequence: CASSSQVGTQYF.

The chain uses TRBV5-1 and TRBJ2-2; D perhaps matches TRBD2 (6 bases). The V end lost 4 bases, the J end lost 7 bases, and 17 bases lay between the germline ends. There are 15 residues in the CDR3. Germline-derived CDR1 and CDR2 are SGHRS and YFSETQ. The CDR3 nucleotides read TGCGCCAGCAGCGAGCCATCGGGGGTGAACGGGGAGCTGTTTTTT. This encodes CASSEPSGVNGELFF.

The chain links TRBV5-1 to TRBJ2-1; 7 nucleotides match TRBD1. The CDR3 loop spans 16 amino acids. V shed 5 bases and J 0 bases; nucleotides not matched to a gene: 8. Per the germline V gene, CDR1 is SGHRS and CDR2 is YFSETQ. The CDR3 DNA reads TGCGCCAGCAGTTCGGACGGGACAGCCTCCTACAATGAGCAGTTCTTC. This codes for CASSSDGTASYNEQFF.

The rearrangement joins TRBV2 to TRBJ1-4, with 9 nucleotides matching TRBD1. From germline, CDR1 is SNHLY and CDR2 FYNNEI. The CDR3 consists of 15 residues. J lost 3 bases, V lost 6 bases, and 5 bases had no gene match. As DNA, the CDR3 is TGTGCCAGCAGATCACAGGGGGCCCCTAATGAAAAACTGTTTTTT. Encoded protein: CASRSQGAPNEKLFF.

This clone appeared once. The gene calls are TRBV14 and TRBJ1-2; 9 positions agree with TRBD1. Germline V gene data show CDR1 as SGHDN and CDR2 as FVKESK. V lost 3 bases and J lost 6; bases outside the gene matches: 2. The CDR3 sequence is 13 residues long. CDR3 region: CASSHWDRDGYTF. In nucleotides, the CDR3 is TGTGCCAGCAGCCACTGGGACAGGGATGGCTACACCTTC.